The 20 T cell receptor beta chains below all came from one sample that was sequenced in a study of shared clonotypes between healthy human individuals. The naive CD8 population came from CD45RO-negative cells selected for CCR7, without terminally differentiated effector memory CD45RA+ cells. Produced via immunoSEQ multiplex PCR; TCRdb's table is partial and in-frame only. The sample has around 2,000,000 clones, about 95% seen once; the top ten hold less than 1.5%. The sample taken for sequencing was naive CD8+ T cells sorted from blood. Receptor source: a man between 18 and 35 years old in good health.

In regard to this clone: A much more abundant neighbour one base away suggests this may be a read error. This same CDR3 is encoded by further DNA sequences in the sample. The gene calls are TRBV9 and TRBJ2-2, with D hard to call. The CDR3 covers 14 residues. Trimming cost V 0 bases and J 1 base, with 4 bases left between them. CDR1 and CDR2 (germline): SGDLS, YYNGEE. In DNA, the CDR3 is TGTGCCAGCAGCGTAGTCGGGAACACCGGGGAGCTGTTTTTT. Translated, it gives CASSVVGNTGELFF.

The CDR3 sequence: CAGEWEYEQYF. For the CDR3, the DNA is TGTGCTGGGGAGTGGGAATACGAGCAGTACTTC. The genes are TRBV30 and TRBJ2-7, with a possible D match to TRBD2 (5 bases). This CDR3 comprises 11 residues. Germline V gene data show CDR1 as GTSNPN and CDR2 as SVGIG (reference sequence).

The chain is built from TRBV11-1 and TRBJ1-2, with 8 bases lining up with TRBD1. Germline V gene sequence: CDR1 SGHAT, CDR2 FQDESV (reference sequence). CDR3 length: 14 residues. V gave up 8 bases and J gave up 3 bases; unmatched junction bases: 8. The CDR3 DNA sequence: TGTGCCAGCCAAACCGTGGACAGGGACTATGGCTACACCTTC. Translation: CASQTVDRDYGYTF.

The chain employs TRBV4-2 and TRBJ2-5; TRBD2 matches at 7 bases. This CDR3 has 16 amino acids. The V and J ends lost 1 base and 0 bases, in that order; junction bases with no gene match: 5. CDR1 is LGHNA, CDR2 YNFKEQ, per germline. This CDR3 is CASSQGPSGDQETQYF. In DNA form, the CDR3 reads TGTGCCAGCAGCCAAGGCCCGAGCGGGGACCAAGAGACCCAGTACTTC.

The CDR3 bases are TGCGCCAGCAGTGAGAAGGGCCCGCCGAACACTGAAGCTTTCTTT. The encoded protein is CASSEKGPPNTEAFF. V usage is TRBV10-2 and J usage is TRBJ1-1; the D is unclear. V lost 2 bases and J lost 1, with 11 bases in between. CDR1 and CDR2 (germline): WSHSY, SAAADI. CDR3 size: 15 residues.

Turning to this clone: Other DNA sequences in the sample encode the same CDR3. This chain uses TRBV29-1 with TRBJ2-7, with D possibly matching TRBD1 (6 bases). This CDR3 contains 13 residues. With 2 bases removed from V and 2 bases from J, the gap between germline ends came to 10 bases. The germline CDR1 and CDR2 sequences are SQVTM and ANQGSEA. CDR3 bases: TGCAGCGTTGAATCCGGACAGACCTACGAGCAGTACTTC. Protein sequence: CSVESGQTYEQYF.

The chain combines TRBV7-9 with TRBJ2-1, with TRBD2 matching over 8 bases. Germline lookup yields CDR1 SEHNR and CDR2 FQNEAQ (reference sequence). The V and J ends lost 5 bases and 4 bases, in that order; junction bases with no gene match: 7. The CDR3 runs 15 residues. CDR3 sequence: CASSPAAGGYNEQFF. DNA for the CDR3: TGTGCCAGCAGCCCCGCTGCGGGGGGTTACAATGAGCAGTTCTTC. The variable domain in full, with the rest retrieved from reference TRBV7-9 and TRBJ2-1, is DTGVSQNPRHKITKRGQNVTFRCDPISEHNRLYWYRQTLGQGPEFLTYFQNEAQLEKSRLLSDRFSAERPKGSFSTLEIQRTEQGDSAMYLCASSPAAGGYNEQFFGPGTRLTVL.

The rearrangement links TRBV10-3 to TRBJ1-4; the D gene is possibly TRBD1 (5 bases). Germline V gives CDR1 ENHRY, CDR2 SYGVKD. V dropped 10 bases and J dropped 8 bases, with 17 bases sitting between them. There are 13 residues in the CDR3. DNA for the CDR3: TGTGCCACAAGGGACGCCCGAGGGGAAAAACTGTTTTTT. It codes for CATRDARGEKLFF.

The V call is TRBV12-1, the J call TRBJ2-5; no check of the table's D call, TRBD2, against the DNA was made. TRBV12-1 represents a pseudogene. The length of the CDR3 is 17 residues. This chain's CDR3 is CASSFATMELAQETQYF. The CDR3 bases are TGTGCCAGCAGCTTTGCCACGATGGAACTAGCGCAAGAGACCCAGTACTTC.

The V call is TRBV13, the J call TRBJ1-2, with a weak D call TRBD1 (5 bases). This CDR3 is built from 13 residues. Trimming shortened V by 8 bases and J by 8 bases, and 18 bases separated the two germline ends. CDR1 PRHDT and CDR2 FYEKMQ come from the germline V gene (reference sequence). The chain's CDR3 is CASRDQGLGGYTF. CDR3 bases: TGTGCCAGCCGGGACCAGGGATTAGGGGGCTACACCTTC.

V usage is TRBV6-1 and J usage is TRBJ2-7, with 7 nucleotides matching TRBD1. Germline V gene sequence: CDR1 MNHNS, CDR2 SASEGT. Losses at the gene ends were 0 bases for V and 3 bases for J; bases not matched to a gene: 5. This CDR3 is built from 15 residues. CDR3 protein: CASSEATGLGYEQYF. The CDR3 DNA reads as TGTGCCAGCAGTGAAGCGACAGGGTTAGGCTACGAGCAGTACTTC.

This clone was counted once. The chain employs TRBV18 and TRBJ1-4; 10 bases are shared with TRBD1. This CDR3 region has 14 residues. The V gene end was trimmed by 3 bases and the J gene end by 5 bases; junction bases not matched to a gene: 0. Germline CDR1 reads KGHSH; CDR2 reads LQKENI. The chain's CDR3 is CASSPTGGNEKLFF. The CDR3 DNA reads TGTGCCAGCTCACCGACAGGGGGCAATGAAAAACTGTTTTTT.

This clone was counted once. V is TRBV6-5 and J is TRBJ2-5; D gene uncertain. Germline V gene data show CDR1 as MNHEY and CDR2 as SVGAGI. Trimming cost V 6 bases and J 0 bases, with 11 bases left between them. The CDR3 consists of 14 residues. This chain's CDR3 is CASSPGKYQETQYF. CDR3 coding DNA: TGTGCCAGCAGCCCCGGCAAGTACCAAGAGACCCAGTACTTC.

The chain recombines TRBV11-2 with TRBJ2-5; a possible D gene is TRBD2 (6 bases). CDR1 SGHAT and CDR2 FQNNGV come from the germline V gene. The V gene lost 6 bases and the J gene lost 1 base, with 9 bases spanning the gap. The CDR3 covers 13 residues. The CDR3 DNA reads TGTGCCAGCAGTAGGGACTTCCAAGAGACCCAGTACTTC. This translates into CASSRDFQETQYF. Based on the CDR3 plus reference TRBV11-2 and TRBJ2-5, the full variable domain is EAGVAQSPRYKIIEKRQSVAFWCNPISGHATLYWYQQILGQGPKLLIQFQNNGVVDDSQLPKDRFSAERLKGVDSTLKIQPAKLEDSAVYLCASSRDFQETQYFGPGTRLLVL.

In regard to this clone: The same CDR3 is also encoded by other DNA sequences in this sample. This chain joins TRBV4-1 and TRBJ2-7; a possible D gene is TRBD2 (6 bases). The V end lost 3 bases, the J end lost 2 bases, and 14 bases lay between the germline ends. CDR3 size: 15 residues. Germline CDR1 and CDR2: MGHRA and YSYEKL. The chain's CDR3 is CASSQGRGGTYEQYF. CDR3 nucleotide sequence: TGCGCCAGCAGCCAGGGTCGGGGAGGCACCTACGAGCAGTACTTC.

This rearrangement joins TRBV9 to TRBJ1-2, with TRBD1 as a possible D gene (5 bases). The CDR3 totals 17 residues. The germline V gene encodes CDR1 SGDLS and CDR2 YYNGEE. Deletions cut 0 bases from V and 4 bases from J, with 19 bases between. The chain's CDR3 is CASSVGGGVLPLYGYTF. The CDR3 nucleotides are TGTGCCAGCAGCGTAGGCGGAGGGGTCTTGCCTCTCTATGGCTACACCTTC.

This sequence joins TRBV2 and TRBJ1-2; a possible D gene is TRBD1 (6 bases). The CDR3 is 15 amino acids. Germline V lookup: CDR1 SNHLY, CDR2 FYNNEI. Trimming removed 4 bases at V and 0 bases at J, with 12 bases between. CDR3 nucleotides: TGTGCCAGCAGTGTCACAGGGCCATCTAACTATGGCTACACCTTC. Its translation: CASSVTGPSNYGYTF.

This chain links TRBV9 with TRBJ2-1, with 8 bases fitting TRBD2. Germline CDR1 SGDLS, CDR2 YYNGEE. With V trimmed by 4 bases and J by 12 bases, 18 bases remained unmatched. This CDR3 is 16 amino acids long. CDR3 sequence: CASSSPGGGPSIVQFF. For the CDR3, the DNA is TGTGCCAGCAGCTCCCCCGGCGGGGGGCCCTCGATTGTGCAGTTCTTC. The whole variable domain, filled in from reference TRBV9 and TRBJ2-1, reads DSGVTQTPKHLITATGQRVTLRCSPRSGDLSVYWYQQSLDQGLQFLIQYYNGEERAKGNILERFSAQQFPDLHSELNLSSLELGDSALYFCASSSPGGGPSIVQFFGPGTRLTVL.

As for this clone: The same CDR3 can be traced to other DNA sequences in this sample. The V gene is TRBV7-9, the J gene TRBJ2-7; D may match TRBD1 or TRBD2 (6 bases each). The CDR3 has 15 residues. The germline V gene has CDR1 SEHNR and CDR2 FQNEAQ (reference sequence). The ends were cut back, 4 bases at V and 4 bases at J, with 17 bases in the middle. The CDR3 spells CASSSGGQGSYEQYF. The CDR3 region has the DNA TGTGCCAGCAGCTCTGGGGGGCAGGGGAGTTACGAGCAGTACTTC.

The chain uses TRBV30 and TRBJ2-3; possible D gene TRBD2, 5 bases. The CDR3 is made up of 12 amino acids. CDR1 and CDR2 (germline): GTSNPN, SVGIG (reference sequence). Trimming shortened V by 7 bases and J by 3 bases, and 11 bases separated the two germline ends. CDR3 amino acids: CALNSATDTQYF. As DNA, the CDR3 is TGTGCCTTAAATAGCGCAACAGATACGCAGTATTTT.